One and the same sample provided the 13 T cell receptor beta chains below, sequenced in a study of CD8 T cells in Susac syndrome (dated by TCRdb to between 2018 and 2021). The library was generated by the immunoSEQ multiplex PCR assay. RNA was extracted with the RNeasy kit and roughly 0.5 to 1 ug was reverse transcribed using random hexamers. Using fastp at Q25 and MiXCR, TCRdb reprocessed the public reads and kept productive beta chains. A single entry per CDR3 protein holds the most common genes and DNA from its merged rows. This sample gives some 200,000 distinct CDR3 sequences in total; approximately 95% of them show up just once. Over 0.08% of the sample is in the top ten clones. Sequences were obtained from CD4+ T cells from PBMCs. The receptors were gathered from a human donor in good health.

The rearrangement joins TRBV27 to TRBJ2-2, with 11 bases fitting TRBD2. Trimming took 0 bases from V and 5 from J; bases not matched to a gene: 5. CDR3 length: 17 amino acids. Germline V CDR1 and CDR2: MNHEY, SMNVEV (reference sequence). The DNA for the CDR3 is TGTGCCAGCAGTTTATCGGGCCTAGCGGGAGGTACCGGGGAGCTGTTTTTT. Protein: CASSLSGLAGGTGELFF.

V and J are TRBV12-3 or TRBV12-4 and TRBJ2-3, with D unclear. This CDR3 contains 14 residues. V was cut by 6 bases and J by 0 bases, with 10 bases left in between. This CDR3 reads CASRIGPSTDTQYF. As DNA, the CDR3 is TGTGCCAGCAGAATTGGACCTAGCACAGATACGCAGTATTTT.

The CDR3 sequence is CASSSTSGSSYEQYF. As DNA, the CDR3 is TGTGCCAGCAGTTCTACTAGCGGGAGTTCCTACGAGCAGTACTTC. The chain links TRBV6-6 to TRBJ2-7, with 11 bases matching TRBD2. The CDR3 spans 15 residues. Germline V CDR1 and CDR2: MNHNY, SVGAGI (reference sequence). V lost 4 bases, J lost 1 base, and 3 bases stayed unmatched.

This chain uses TRBV2 with TRBJ2-4; TRBD1 aligns across 12 bases. CDR1 is SNHLY, CDR2 FYNNEI, per germline. With V trimmed by 4 bases and J by 7 bases, 5 bases remained unmatched. The CDR3 loop spans 15 amino acids. CDR3 in amino acids: CASSASGQGANIQYF. The CDR3, as DNA: TGTGCCAGCAGTGCCTCGGGACAGGGGGCGAACATTCAGTACTTC.

The chain has TRBV29-1 and TRBJ2-5; D gene ambiguous. The CDR3 is made up of 11 amino acids. The germline V gene encodes CDR1 SQVTM and CDR2 ANQGSEA. Trimming stripped 8 bases from V and 5 bases from J, with 12 bases between. The CDR3 coding sequence is TGCAGCACCCAGACCGAGGAGACCCAGTACTTC. Amino acids: CSTQTEETQYF.

The genes are TRBV2 and TRBJ1-4; D not certain. The CDR3 length is 12 residues. Germline values: CDR1 SNHLY, CDR2 FYNNEI. Deletions cut 2 bases from V and 8 bases from J, with 6 bases between. CDR3 nucleotide sequence: TGTGCCAGCAGTGAATCCGGGGAAAAACTGTTTTTT. This codes for CASSESGEKLFF.

This clonotype has a single count. V usage is TRBV27 and J usage is TRBJ1-5; no reliable D call. The CDR3 is 12 amino acids. The ends were cut back, 7 bases at V and 4 bases at J, with 8 bases in the middle. Germline V gene data show CDR1 as MNHEY and CDR2 as SMNVEV (reference sequence). The CDR3 protein is CASMNPNQPQHF. The CDR3 DNA reads as TGTGCCAGCATGAACCCGAATCAGCCCCAGCATTTT.

The rearrangement joins TRBV3-1 to TRBJ2-6; maybe TRBD2 (5 bases). V lost 4 bases and J lost 0, with 7 bases in between. From germline, CDR1 is LGHDT and CDR2 YNNKEL (reference sequence). There are 15 residues in the CDR3. The CDR3, as DNA: TGTGCCAGCAGCCTACGGGGCTCTGGGGCCAACGTCCTGACTTTC. Translation gives CASSLRGSGANVLTF.

The chain employs TRBV7-2 and TRBJ2-7; TRBD2 aligns across 11 bases. Trimming at V came to 5 bases and at J to 0 bases, leaving 3 bases not matched to a gene. This CDR3 spans 15 amino acids. The germline CDR1 and CDR2 sequences are SGHTA and FQGNSA. The CDR3 DNA reads TGTGCCAGCAGCGCGACTAGCGGGAACTCCTACGAGCAGTACTTC. Amino acids: CASSATSGNSYEQYF.

This clonotype was detected once. The rearrangement uses TRBV20-1 and TRBJ2-7; a possible D gene is TRBD2 (5 bases). Trimming took off 6 bases at V and 4 bases at J, with 16 bases between the two ends. Germline V gene lookup returns CDR1 DFQATT and CDR2 SNEGSKA (reference sequence). The CDR3 runs to 13 residues. The CDR3 region is CSAPGLGEYEQYF. The DNA for the CDR3 is TGCAGTGCGCCCGGGCTCGGGGAATACGAGCAGTACTTC.

This clonotype was counted once. This chain connects TRBV27 to TRBJ1-2; tentative D call: TRBD1 (6 bases). Germline V lookup: CDR1 MNHEY, CDR2 SMNVEV (reference sequence). V lost 2 bases to trimming and J lost 4 bases, with 11 bases between them. The CDR3 consists of 14 residues. The CDR3 sequence: CASSLQGKGYGYTF. CDR3 DNA: TGTGCCAGCAGTTTACAGGGGAAGGGCTATGGCTACACCTTC.

This clonotype has a single count. The chain is built from TRBV30 and TRBJ1-2; weak D call: TRBD1 (6 bases). Germline V gene sequence: CDR1 GTSNPN, CDR2 SVGIG (reference sequence). The length of the CDR3 is 14 residues. Trimming pared 3 bases from V and 5 bases from J, leaving 16 bases between. This chain's CDR3 is CAWSRGLSGYGYTF. The CDR3 region has the DNA TGTGCCTGGAGCCGGGGGCTCTCAGGTTATGGCTACACCTTC.

V and J are TRBV24-1 and TRBJ2-4; D assignment may be TRBD1 or TRBD2 (5 bases each). CDR1 is KGHDR and CDR2 is SFDVKD in the germline V gene. V was trimmed by 1 base and J by 0 bases, leaving 12 bases between them. This CDR3 comprises 17 residues. CDR3 coding DNA: TGTGCCACCAGTGATTTCGAGGGGCCCTTAGCCAAAAACATTCAGTACTTC. Translated: CATSDFEGPLAKNIQYF.